The 9 T cell receptor beta chains given below trace back to one sample, sequenced in a study of blood T cell repertoires in COVID-19 (dated by TCRdb to 2020 to 2022). Receptors were amplified or captured by the immunoSEQ multiplex PCR assay. TCRdb obtained this table from immuneACCESS and retained in-frame rearrangements with V and J assigned. These tables miss some clones; where compared with another copy, unresolved V genes account for less than half of the shortfall, and the remainder is unexplained. Within this sample are more than 40,000 clones, with around nine tenths of them counted one time only. The ten largest clones take up about 4% of the sample. Source material: peripheral blood. Source of these receptors: a man aged 55 to 70 with acute or convalescent COVID-19.

This clone has more than one count but fewer than ten. The chain combines TRBV27 with TRBJ1-1, with D maybe TRBD1 (5 bases). This CDR3 is 13 amino acids long. Trimming took off 11 bases at V and 4 bases at J, with 17 bases between the two ends. Germline CDR1 MNHEY, CDR2 SMNVEV (reference sequence). The CDR3 is CAQTRRQLTEAFF. The DNA of the CDR3 is TGTGCCCAGACCAGGAGACAGCTCACTGAAGCTTTCTTT.

This chain links TRBV18 with TRBJ1-2, with unresolved D. CDR3 length: 14 residues. Germline loops: CDR1 KGHSH, CDR2 LQKENI. The V end was cut by 5 bases, the J end by 0 bases, with 10 bases between. The CDR3, as DNA: TGTGCCAGCTCAGAATACGGGGCTAACTATGGCTACACCTTC. This codes for CASSEYGANYGYTF.

This chain links TRBV19 with TRBJ1-2; D is uncertain. Trimming removed 1 base from V and 6 bases from J, with 6 bases in between. This CDR3 has 12 amino acids. Germline V gives CDR1 LNHDA, CDR2 SQIVND (reference sequence). CDR3 coding DNA: TGTGCCAGTAGTATAGGCGGGGATGGCTACACCTTC. This sequence encodes CASSIGGDGYTF.

The gene calls are TRBV28 and TRBJ1-5; D possibly corresponds to TRBD1 (5 bases). The germline gives CDR1 MDHEN, CDR2 SYDVKM. The ends were cut back, 5 bases at V and 6 bases at J, with 17 bases in the middle. This CDR3 comprises 15 residues. The CDR3 reads CASSPNQGRGQPQHF. The CDR3 bases are TGTGCCAGCAGTCCCAATCAGGGTAGGGGTCAGCCCCAGCATTTT. Looking up the rest from reference TRBV28 and TRBJ1-5 gives the full variable domain: DVKVTQSSRYLVKRTGEKVFLECVQDMDHENMFWYRQDPGLGLRLIYFSYDVKMKEKGDIPEGYSVSREKKERFSLILESASTNQTSMYLCASSPNQGRGQPQHFGDGTRLSIL.

The chain couples TRBV7-3 to TRBJ2-6, with 7 bases aligning to TRBD1. CDR1 is SGHTA, CDR2 FQGTGA, per germline. With V trimmed by 5 bases and J by 0 bases, 7 bases remained unmatched. This CDR3 contains 17 residues. CDR3: CASSPAGTASGANVLTF. Here the CDR3 DNA reads TGTGCCAGCAGCCCCGCCGGGACAGCCTCTGGGGCCAACGTCCTGACTTTC.

The rearrangement joins TRBV12-3 or TRBV12-4 to TRBJ1-5; D might be TRBD1 (5 bases). The CDR3 runs 13 residues. V was pared by 7 bases and J by 4 bases, with 11 bases between. This CDR3 is CASTRDRNQPQHF. DNA for the CDR3: TGTGCCAGCACCCGTGACAGAAATCAGCCCCAGCATTTT.

The chain links TRBV10-3 to TRBJ1-5; 10 bases are shared with TRBD1. The junction had 2 bases not matched to a gene; V was cut back by 0 bases and J by 6 bases. The CDR3 is made up of 15 amino acids. CDR1 is ENHRY and CDR2 is SYGVKD in the germline V gene. The CDR3 reads CAISESGQGVQPQHF. CDR3 bases: TGTGCCATCAGTGAGTCAGGACAGGGGGTTCAGCCCCAGCATTTT.

The chain is built from TRBV6-5 and TRBJ1-5; D is uncertain. Germline CDR1 and CDR2: MNHEY and SVGAGI. V lost 2 bases, J lost 4 bases, and 12 bases lay in between. The CDR3 spans 15 residues. CDR3 sequence (DNA): TGTGCCAGCAGTTACACCAATGGAGGGAATCAGCCCCAGCATTTT. Amino acid sequence: CASSYTNGGNQPQHF.

The rearrangement joins TRBV3-1 (or the pseudogene TRBV3-2) to TRBJ2-5; TRBD2 aligns across 8 bases. This CDR3 contains 17 residues. The V gene's germline CDR1 is LGHDT and CDR2 YNNKEL (reference sequence). V lost 3 bases to trimming and J lost 2 bases; unmatched junction nucleotides: 11. As DNA, the CDR3 is TGTGCCAGCAGCCAGGAGTGGAGCGGGGGTAAACAAGAGACCCAGTACTTC. Amino acid sequence: CASSQEWSGGKQETQYF.